This T cell receptor beta chain emerged from a study of blood T cells in healthy people across ages. The study, taken as a whole, reports: Diversity estimates from one million T cells were considered underestimates. Naive T cell percentage and TCR beta diversity correlated strongly.

About this clonotype itself: Its antigen remains unknown.

With a J-beta primer mix and a sample-barcoded 5' primer, a second PCR ran roughly 6 to 11 cycles. Each cDNA molecule carried a tag from a template-switch adaptor that contained 12 random nucleotides. TCRdb itself ran the 5' RACE reads through MiXCR, one entry per CDR3 protein. The profile shows about 1.8 million distinct CDR3 sequences, 49% of them singletons. Trimming cost V 4 bases and J 2 bases, with 15 bases left between them. Germline loops: CDR1 SNHLY, CDR2 FYNNEI. The CDR3 consists of 15 residues. The sequence was obtained from a woman aged 40 to 50 in good health. Sequences were obtained from blood. The V gene is TRBV2, the J gene TRBJ2-7; no clear D gene. DNA of the CDR3: TGTGCCAGCAGTGTGTTGCCCCCCGCCGCCTACGAGCAGTACTTC. Its protein is CASSVLPPAAYEQYF.